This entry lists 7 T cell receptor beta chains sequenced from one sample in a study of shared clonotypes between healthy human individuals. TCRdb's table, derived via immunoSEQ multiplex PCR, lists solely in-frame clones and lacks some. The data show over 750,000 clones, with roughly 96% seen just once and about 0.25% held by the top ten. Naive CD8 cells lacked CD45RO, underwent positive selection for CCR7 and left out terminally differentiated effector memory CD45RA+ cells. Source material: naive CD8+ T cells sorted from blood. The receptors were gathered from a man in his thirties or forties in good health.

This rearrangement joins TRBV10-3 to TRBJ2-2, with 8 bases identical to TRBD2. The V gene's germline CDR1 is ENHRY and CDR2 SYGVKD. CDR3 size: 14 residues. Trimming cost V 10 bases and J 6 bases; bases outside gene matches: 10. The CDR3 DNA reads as TGTGCCACAACGTCCGAGCGGGAGTCCGGGGAGCTGTTTTTT. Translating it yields CATTSERESGELFF.

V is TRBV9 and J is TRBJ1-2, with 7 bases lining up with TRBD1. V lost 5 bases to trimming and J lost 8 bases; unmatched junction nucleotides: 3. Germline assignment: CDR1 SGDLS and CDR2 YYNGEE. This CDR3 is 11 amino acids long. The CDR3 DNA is TGTGCCAGCAGTTACAGGGGCGGCTACACCTTC. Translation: CASSYRGGYTF.

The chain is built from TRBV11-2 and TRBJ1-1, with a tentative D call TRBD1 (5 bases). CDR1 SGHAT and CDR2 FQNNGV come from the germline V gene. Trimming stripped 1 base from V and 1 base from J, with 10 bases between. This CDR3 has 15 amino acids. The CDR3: CASSLGRQGNTEAFF. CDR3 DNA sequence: TGTGCCAGCAGCTTAGGTCGCCAGGGGAACACTGAAGCTTTCTTT.

The CDR3 bases are TGTGCCAGCAGTCTCCTAAGTGGGAGAGACGAGCAGTACTTC. It translates to CASSLLSGRDEQYF. This chain joins TRBV28 and TRBJ2-7, with TRBD2 as a possible D gene (5 bases). This CDR3 spans 14 amino acids. The V end was cut by 5 bases, the J end by 5 bases, with 16 bases between. Germline V gives CDR1 MDHEN, CDR2 SYDVKM.

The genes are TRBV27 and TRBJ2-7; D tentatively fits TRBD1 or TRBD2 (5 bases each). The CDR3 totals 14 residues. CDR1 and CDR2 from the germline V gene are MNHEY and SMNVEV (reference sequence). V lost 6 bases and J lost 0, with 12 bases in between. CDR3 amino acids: CASSRGSTSYEQYF. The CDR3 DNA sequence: TGTGCCAGCAGCCGGGGCAGTACCTCCTACGAGCAGTACTTC.

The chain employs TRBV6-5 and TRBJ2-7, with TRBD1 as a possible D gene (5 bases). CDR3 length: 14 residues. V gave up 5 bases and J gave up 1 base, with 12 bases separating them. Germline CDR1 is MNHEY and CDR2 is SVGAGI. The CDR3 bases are TGTGCCAGCAGTACTTTGGACACTTCCTACGAGCAGTACTTC. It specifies CASSTLDTSYEQYF.

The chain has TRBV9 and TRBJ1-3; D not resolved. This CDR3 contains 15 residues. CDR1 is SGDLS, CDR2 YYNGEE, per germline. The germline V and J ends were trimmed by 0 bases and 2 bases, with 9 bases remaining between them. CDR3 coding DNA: TGTGCCAGCAGCGTAGCCGGCAGCGCTGGAAACACCATATATTTT. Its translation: CASSVAGSAGNTIYF.